The rows below give T cell receptor beta chains drawn from one sample of a study of T cell responses to AZD1222 COVID-19 vaccine. Profiling relied on immunoSEQ multiplex PCR, and the TCRdb table lists in-frame clones only, not all of them. This table holds some 96,000 clones, about 83% found once. The specimen comprised peripheral blood, sampled on day 0 of AZD1222 vaccination. Receptor source: an adult in good health. Each CDR3 is given with its conserved first and last residue. Fields, in order: D gene, J gene, V gene, clone size, CDR3 DNA, CDR3 protein. D genes are given only for firm matches. Some rows mark clone size as missing; the rest say once, few, many or name a class of expanded clone.

>TRBD2|TRBJ2-1|TRBV5-4|-
TGTGCCAGCAGCTTGGGGGGGGCGAGACTAGCGGGGCTTAGGGAGCAGTTCTTC
CASSLGGARLAGLREQFF
>-|TRBJ1-2|TRBV24-1|once
TGTGCCACCAGTGAAGTTGGGGGATATGGCTACACCTTC
CATSEVGGYGYTF
>-|TRBJ2-5|TRBV19|-
TGTGCCAGTAGTAGGGAGAATGCTGAGACCCAGTACTTC
CASSRENAETQYF
>-|TRBJ1-2|TRBV28|-
TGTGCCAGCAGTTTAGTTCGGCCACCTGGGGGCTACACCTTC
CASSLVRPPGGYTF
>-|TRBJ1-4|TRBV20-1|-
TGCAGTGCTAGTGGCAGGGCGGATGAAAAACTGTTTTTT
CSASGRADEKLFF
>TRBD1|TRBJ2-1|TRBV7-3|-
TGTGCCAGCAGCTTAAGACAGGGGGCGGGAAATGAGCAGTTCTTC
CASSLRQGAGNEQFF
>-|TRBJ2-7|TRBV7-2|-
TGTGCCAGCAGCTTAGGTCCGGGAAGCTCCTACGAGCAGTACTTC
CASSLGPGSSYEQYF
>TRBD1|TRBJ2-4|TRBV5-1|-
TGCGCCAGCAGCTTAGTACAGGGGAACATTCAGTACTTC
CASSLVQGNIQYF
>-|TRBJ2-1|TRBV19|-
TGTGCCAGTACCACAAGGAGAGGGGGGTCCTACAATGAGCAGTTCTTC
CASTTRRGGSYNEQFF
>-|TRBJ1-3|TRBV3-1/TRBV3-2|-
TGTGCCAGCAGCCAAGTTACAAACACCATATATTTT
CASSQVTNTIYF
>TRBD1|TRBJ2-3|TRBV7-9|-
TGTGCCAGCAGCTTACCCCCACAGGGGGCAACGGATACGCAGTATTTT
CASSLPPQGATDTQYF
>-|TRBJ1-3|TRBV6-5|-
TGTGCCAGCACCGTCACGCAGGGTTCAGGAAACACCATATATTTT
CASTVTQGSGNTIYF
>-|TRBJ1-2|TRBV5-6|-
TGTGCCAGCAGCTCCAAGACAGACTACAACTATGGCTACACCTTC
CASSSKTDYNYGYTF
>-|TRBJ1-5|TRBV19|-
TGTGCCAGTAGTATCGGCCGAGACGGTTATAGCAATCAGCCCCAGCATTTT
CASSIGRDGYSNQPQHF
>TRBD1|TRBJ1-2|TRBV27|-
TGTGCCAGCAGTTCAACAGGGGGCTTTGGCTACACCTTC
CASSSTGGFGYTF
>-|TRBJ2-7|TRBV5-1|-
TGCGCCAGCAGTTTTGCGAAGGGCTACGAGCAGTACTTC
CASSFAKGYEQYF
>-|TRBJ1-5|TRBV7-9|-
TGTGCCAGCAGCTTCGGCGATCAGCCCCAGCATTTT
CASSFGDQPQHF
>-|TRBJ1-5|TRBV27|-
TGTGCCAGCAGTTTGCGCGAACACCAGCCCCAGCATTTT
CASSLREHQPQHF
>-|TRBJ1-4|TRBV9|once
TGTGCCAGCAGCGTAGCTATGAGTCATTCAGGGGCTAATGAAAAACTGTTTTTT
CASSVAMSHSGANEKLFF
>-|TRBJ1-2|TRBV19|-
TGTGCCAGTAGCTTTAACCCGGGGACCACCCTCTATGGCTACACCTTC
CASSFNPGTTLYGYTF